This TCR beta chain was captured by sequencing in a study of cytomegalovirus exposure and HLA in healthy donors. General study results and limits: Cytomegalovirus-associated status was assigned to 164 TCR beta chains. Rare sequences made up most TCRs, while some public TCRs were found in many donors. The finding came from a later analysis; first-cohort TCR clusters tended to co-occur in the 95 to 150 validation repertoires.

The donors were members of the roughly 120-subject validation cohort (separate from the roughly 700-subject first cohort). Points on this clone: Its target is unknown.

TCRdb's table, derived via immunoSEQ multiplex PCR, lists solely in-frame clones and lacks some. In the table there are 100,000 to 150,000 clones, 89% of which are singletons. Trimming removed 5 bases from V and 8 bases from J; junction bases left unmatched: 7. The length of the CDR3 is 13 residues. The germline V gene encodes CDR1 MDHEN and CDR2 SYDVKM. This chain uses TRBV28 with TRBJ1-2; 8 nucleotides match TRBD1. The TCR sequence derives from a young man in good health and CMV-seronegative. Sequences were obtained from PBMCs. The CDR3 is CASSPDRARGYTF. The CDR3 DNA sequence: TGTGCCAGCAGTCCGGACAGGGCAAGGGGCTACACCTTC.